One and the same sample provided the 29 T cell receptor beta chains below, sequenced in a study of cytotoxic CD8 clonotypes in ibrutinib-treated CLL. This table comes from immunoSEQ multiplex PCR, and its TCRdb copy is limited to in-frame clones, with some not included. The profile shows 150,000 or so clones, roughly four fifths of them singletons. The material was PBMCs, obtained after 24 months of ibrutinib treatment. The receptors stem from a human donor with chronic lymphocytic leukemia.

V usage is TRBV5-6 and J usage is TRBJ1-1; no clear D. Trimming cost V 0 bases and J 7 bases, with 16 bases left between them. CDR1 is SGHDT, CDR2 YYEEEE, per germline. The CDR3 is made up of 15 amino acids. The CDR3, as DNA: TGTGCCAGCAGCTTGGAACAGCGGGCCTGGAATGAAGCTTTCTTT. This encodes CASSLEQRAWNEAFF.

V is TRBV7-2 and J is TRBJ2-7, with D tentatively TRBD2 (6 bases). Deletions cut 5 bases from V and 3 bases from J, with 17 bases between. Germline-derived CDR1 and CDR2 are SGHTA and FQGNSA. This CDR3 has 15 residues. CDR3: CASSPHGRGFYEQYF. As DNA, the CDR3 is TGTGCCAGCAGCCCCCACGGACGGGGGTTCTACGAGCAGTACTTC.

V is TRBV27 and J is TRBJ2-7, with TRBD1 matching 8 bases. In germline, CDR1 is MNHEY, CDR2 SMNVEV (reference sequence). The CDR3 sequence is 14 residues long. Trimming removed 8 bases from V and 4 bases from J; junction bases left unmatched: 10. CDR3 nucleotides: TGTGCCAGCGGCTTAGGACAGGGTGCATACGAGCAGTACTTC. Translated: CASGLGQGAYEQYF.

The CDR3 DNA follows: TGCGCCAGCAGCTTTACTAGCGGGGGGCCACACGAGCAGTACTTC. Translation gives CASSFTSGGPHEQYF. The chain is built from TRBV5-1 and TRBJ2-7; 12 bases are shared with TRBD2. With 2 bases clipped from V and 5 bases from J, the junction kept 5 bases outside the gene matches. Germline assignment: CDR1 SGHRS and CDR2 YFSETQ. The CDR3 spans 15 residues. The entire variable domain, with the rest obtained from reference TRBV5-1 and TRBJ2-7, is as follows: KAGVTQTPRYLIKTRGQQVTLSCSPISGHRSVSWYQQTPGQGLQFLFEYFSETQRNKGNFPGRFSGRQFSNSRSEMNVSTLELGDSALYLCASSFTSGGPHEQYFGPGTRLTVT.

This clone was picked up many times. The CDR3 spells CASSYDYSNQPQHF. The CDR3 DNA follows: TGTGCCAGCAGTTACGACTATAGCAATCAGCCCCAGCATTTT. The chain carries TRBV6-5 and TRBJ1-5, with D hard to call. V was cut by 2 bases and J by 0 bases, with 5 bases left in between. The CDR3 loop spans 14 amino acids. Germline V gives CDR1 MNHEY, CDR2 SVGAGI.

Only one count was recorded for this clone. This chain joins TRBV5-1 and TRBJ1-1, with TRBD1 matching over 11 bases. Germline CDR1 is SGHRS and CDR2 is YFSETQ. This CDR3 comprises 16 residues. The ends lost 6 bases at V and 3 bases at J; junction bases unmatched: 10. CDR3 DNA sequence: TGCGCCAGCATCGACGGGACAGGGGGAAAGGACACTGAAGCTTTCTTT. This translates into CASIDGTGGKDTEAFF.

This clone turned up a few times. The junction departs from the called germline gene at one end, perhaps through a read error. The chain uses TRBV29-1 and TRBJ1-6; D gene ambiguous. Germline V gives CDR1 SQVTM, CDR2 ANQGSEA. The CDR3 spans 14 residues. The CDR3 region has the DNA TGCAGCGCTGAATCGGTGAGCTATAATTCACCCCTCCACTTT. This codes for CSAESVSYNSPLHF.

This clone was detected once. The chain is built from TRBV28 and TRBJ2-7; no clear D gene. V dropped 7 bases and J dropped 7 bases, with 23 bases sitting between them. Germline V lookup: CDR1 MDHEN, CDR2 SYDVKM. The CDR3 spans 15 residues. The CDR3 sequence: CASKMAPARPSEQYF. CDR3 in DNA: TGTGCCAGCAAGATGGCTCCGGCACGTCCTAGTGAGCAGTACTTC. The full variable domain, its missing parts supplied by reference TRBV28 and TRBJ2-7, is DVKVTQSSRYLVKRTGEKVFLECVQDMDHENMFWYRQDPGLGLRLIYFSYDVKMKEKGDIPEGYSVSREKKERFSLILESASTNQTSMYLCASKMAPARPSEQYFGPGTRLTVT.

The chain combines TRBV19 with TRBJ2-3, with D possibly matching TRBD2 (5 bases). The germline V and J ends were trimmed by 5 bases and 2 bases, with 8 bases remaining between them. This CDR3 contains 13 residues. CDR1 LNHDA and CDR2 SQIVND come from the germline V gene (reference sequence). The CDR3 DNA reads TGTGCCAGTAGTCCCGGGGACACAGATACGCAGTATTTT. Residues: CASSPGDTDTQYF.

The rearrangement joins TRBV5-1 to TRBJ2-2; 8 bases match TRBD1. The ends lost 4 bases at V and 1 base at J; junction bases unmatched: 3. This CDR3 spans 15 amino acids. Germline loops: CDR1 SGHRS, CDR2 YFSETQ. CDR3 sequence (DNA): TGCGCCAGCAGCCCCGGGACAGGGAACACCGGGGAGCTGTTTTTT. Translation: CASSPGTGNTGELFF.

The chain couples TRBV2 to TRBJ1-2; possible D gene TRBD1, 6 bases. Looked up from germline, CDR1 is SNHLY and CDR2 is FYNNEI. V was trimmed by 10 bases and J by 4 bases, leaving 19 bases between them. The length of the CDR3 is 14 residues. The CDR3 reads CATSGQTPRYGYTF. The CDR3 region has the DNA TGTGCCACCTCAGGACAGACCCCCCGCTATGGCTACACCTTC.

This clone was recorded once. This sequence joins TRBV6-1 and TRBJ1-6; D is unclear. V was trimmed by 1 base and J by 6 bases, leaving 7 bases between them. This CDR3 has 14 amino acids. In germline, CDR1 is MNHNS, CDR2 SASEGT. CDR3 loop: CASSEVGTNSPLHF. The CDR3 region has the DNA TGTGCCAGCAGTGAAGTGGGCACTAATTCACCCCTCCACTTT.

This chain connects TRBV27 to TRBJ2-3; 12 positions match TRBD2. Germline CDR1 reads MNHEY; CDR2 reads SMNVEV (reference sequence). CDR3 length equals 18 residues. J was trimmed by 4 bases and V by 3 bases; bases with no gene match: 11. The CDR3 DNA reads TGTGCCAGCAGTTTGATGCTAGCGGGAGGGCCGGTATCAGATACGCAGTATTTT. This gives the protein CASSLMLAGGPVSDTQYF.

This clone was observed once. The V and J genes are TRBV5-5 and TRBJ1-2; TRBD1 aligns across 10 bases. Trimming took 4 bases from V and 6 from J; bases not matched to a gene: 15. Germline V gene sequence: CDR1 SGHKS, CDR2 YYEKEE (reference sequence). The CDR3 runs to 17 residues. This CDR3 is CASSQDTRQGAHDGYTF. CDR3 bases: TGTGCCAGCAGCCAAGACACTCGACAGGGGGCGCATGATGGCTACACCTTC.

V gene TRBV6-5 combines with J gene TRBJ2-7; D call uncertain. CDR3 size: 14 residues. Trimming removed 2 bases from V and 3 bases from J, with 11 bases in between. Germline lookup yields CDR1 MNHEY and CDR2 SVGAGI. DNA for the CDR3: TGTGCCAGCAGTTACACCGCCCCGCTCTACGAGCAGTACTTC. Translating it yields CASSYTAPLYEQYF.

The genes are TRBV2 and TRBJ1-4; 10 positions match TRBD1. J lost 7 bases, V lost 8 bases, and 1 base had no gene match. Germline CDR1 and CDR2: SNHLY and FYNNEI. The CDR3 runs 12 residues. The CDR3 DNA follows: TGTGCCAGCGGACAGGGGGGTGAAAAACTGTTTTTT. Protein: CASGQGGEKLFF.

The chain uses TRBV19 and TRBJ2-7; 7 bases match TRBD2. This CDR3 contains 14 residues. Germline trimming cut 3 bases from V and 2 bases from J; bases unmatched to any gene: 4. In germline, CDR1 is LNHDA, CDR2 SQIVND (reference sequence). The chain's CDR3 is CASSIQRGTYEQYF. The CDR3 nucleotides are TGTGCCAGTAGTATCCAGCGGGGCACCTACGAGCAGTACTTC.

V is TRBV6-6 and J is TRBJ1-4, with 9 bases aligning to TRBD1. Trimming removed 5 bases from V and 10 bases from J; junction bases left unmatched: 11. Germline CDR1 MNHNY, CDR2 SVGAGI (reference sequence). This CDR3 has 15 residues. This CDR3 reads CASSLPGQGGGKLFF. The CDR3 DNA sequence: TGTGCCAGCAGTCTTCCGGGACAGGGCGGAGGAAAACTGTTTTTT.

The chain joins TRBV2 to TRBJ2-5, with 7 bases identical to TRBD2. Germline loops: CDR1 SNHLY, CDR2 FYNNEI. The CDR3 spans 14 residues. V lost 10 bases and J lost 2; bases outside the gene matches: 10. The CDR3 nucleotides are TGTGCCACTACGGGGGGATGGAATCAAGAGACCCAGTACTTC. This gives the protein CATTGGWNQETQYF.

This clone was recorded once. V is TRBV9 and J is TRBJ1-2; no firm D call. CDR1 and CDR2 from the germline V gene are SGDLS and YYNGEE. This CDR3 region has 17 residues. The ends were cut back, 0 bases at V and 1 base at J, with 16 bases in the middle. CDR3 amino acids: CASSVALETDGNYGYTF. CDR3 sequence (DNA): TGTGCCAGCAGCGTAGCCCTCGAAACCGATGGTAACTATGGCTACACCTTC.

The genes are TRBV29-1 and TRBJ2-1; perhaps D is TRBD1 or TRBD2 (5 bases each). The CDR3 extends over 14 amino acids. The V gene's germline CDR1 is SQVTM and CDR2 ANQGSEA. Trimming took off 1 base at V and 0 bases at J, with 7 bases between the two ends. The CDR3 reads CSVEVGTSYNEQFF. CDR3 DNA sequence: TGCAGCGTTGAAGTCGGGACCTCCTACAATGAGCAGTTCTTC.

This clone was detected only a few times. The chain links TRBV19 to TRBJ2-4; 7 bases are a match to TRBD1. J was trimmed by 9 bases and V by 9 bases; bases with no gene match: 8. Germline loops: CDR1 LNHDA, CDR2 SQIVND (reference sequence). This CDR3 is built from 12 residues. CDR3 residues: CASTQGVSIQYF. CDR3 DNA: TGTGCCAGCACTCAGGGGGTGAGCATTCAGTACTTC.

This rearrangement joins TRBV15 to TRBJ2-3, with D possibly being TRBD1 or TRBD2 (6 bases each). V was cut by 3 bases and J by 8 bases, with 15 bases left in between. The CDR3 is made up of 14 amino acids. Germline V lookup: CDR1 LNHNV, CDR2 YYDKDF (reference sequence). The CDR3 spells CATSRIGGGGTQYF. For the CDR3, the DNA is TGTGCCACCAGCAGGATAGGGGGAGGTGGTACGCAGTATTTT.

This clone was found once. V is TRBV6-1 and J is TRBJ2-7, with 8 positions matching TRBD1. CDR1 is MNHNS and CDR2 is SASEGT in the germline V gene. Trimming took 2 bases from V and 4 from J; bases not matched to a gene: 4. This CDR3 contains 14 residues. CDR3 in amino acids: CASSEYRGTYEQYF. Here the CDR3 DNA reads TGTGCCAGCAGTGAATACAGGGGGACGTACGAGCAGTACTTC.

In regard to this clone: This CDR3 is also generated by other DNA sequences in the sample. The V gene is TRBV27, the J gene TRBJ1-5, with 8 bases lining up with TRBD1. The J segment lost 2 bases and the V segment lost 6 bases, leaving 0 bases of the junction unmatched. Germline V CDR1 and CDR2: MNHEY, SMNVEV (reference sequence). There are 13 residues in the CDR3. The DNA for the CDR3 is TGTGCCAGCAGACAGGGGGGCAATCAGCCCCAGCATTTT. Amino acid sequence: CASRQGGNQPQHF.

The chain uses TRBV6-4 and TRBJ2-5, with D uncertain. In germline, CDR1 is MRHNA, CDR2 SNTAGT. The CDR3 totals 14 residues. V lost 0 bases and J lost 2, with 7 bases in between. DNA for the CDR3: TGTGCCAGCAGTGACTCGCTAGGTCAAGAGACCCAGTACTTC. As protein: CASSDSLGQETQYF.

The rearrangement uses TRBV29-1 and TRBJ2-2; tentatively, D is TRBD1 (6 bases). CDR1 SQVTM and CDR2 ANQGSEA come from the germline V gene. This CDR3 has 15 residues. Between the trimmed V and J ends, which lost 0 bases and 1 base, there was a span of 9 bases. The CDR3 DNA is TGCAGCGTTGAAGATACAGGGATGAACACCGGGGAGCTGTTTTTT. Residues: CSVEDTGMNTGELFF.

This clone was observed a single time. The chain employs TRBV5-4 and TRBJ1-1; the D gene is possibly TRBD1 (6 bases). CDR1 SGHNT and CDR2 YYREEE come from the germline V gene (reference sequence). Trimming took 0 bases from V and 4 from J, leaving 13 bases between them. CDR3 length: 15 amino acids. The CDR3 loop reads CASSLEGVRATEAFF. The CDR3 coding sequence is TGTGCCAGCAGCTTGGAGGGGGTTCGGGCCACTGAAGCTTTCTTT.

This chain joins TRBV23-1 and TRBJ1-5; 7 positions match TRBD1. TRBV23-1 is noted as an ORF with a role that remains uncertain. With V trimmed by 11 bases and J by 0 bases, 19 bases remained unmatched. The CDR3 contains 18 residues. CDR3 nucleotide sequence: TGCGCCCTCATACCGACACGGACAGGAGATTATAGCAATCAGCCCCAGCATTTT. This sequence encodes CALIPTRTGDYSNQPQHF.